The 29 T cell receptor beta chains below come from one sample, sequenced in a study of shared clonotypes between healthy human individuals. Only in-frame clones appear in the TCRdb table, and some are missing; sequencing was by immunoSEQ multiplex PCR. The sample contains roughly 1,500,000 clones, about 98.5% of which appear only once. The sequenced material came from naive CD4+ T cells sorted from blood. Subset in this sample: CD45RA+ positively selected. These receptors were collected from a man aged 25-45 years in good health.

The chain joins TRBV9 to TRBJ2-7; possibly TRBD1 for D (7 bases). The CDR3 covers 16 residues. V was cut by 2 bases and J by 5 bases, with 20 bases left in between. Germline V gene data show CDR1 as SGDLS and CDR2 as YYNGEE. The CDR3, as DNA: TGTGCCAGCAGCGTGGACTTCAGGGGGGTAAGGAACGAGCAGTACTTC. Its translation is CASSVDFRGVRNEQYF.

The V and J genes are TRBV28 and TRBJ1-2; perhaps TRBD1 as D (5 bases). Germline CDR1 MDHEN, CDR2 SYDVKM. The V end was cut by 6 bases, the J end by 4 bases, with 12 bases between. This CDR3 is built from 13 residues. DNA of the CDR3: TGTGCCAGCAGCCCGGGGCAGATCTATGGCTACACCTTC. This sequence encodes CASSPGQIYGYTF.

This sequence joins TRBV19 and TRBJ2-2; D is unresolved. Germline V gene sequence: CDR1 LNHDA, CDR2 SQIVND (reference sequence). The length of the CDR3 is 17 residues. V was trimmed by 3 bases and J by 0 bases, leaving 14 bases between them. CDR3 in DNA: TGTGCCAGTAGTATGGGGTCGGTTGCCGCGAACACCGGGGAGCTGTTTTTT. As protein: CASSMGSVAANTGELFF.

The genes are TRBV6-5 and TRBJ1-1, with no clear D. The CDR3 has 12 residues. Germline V CDR1 and CDR2: MNHEY, SVGAGI. V dropped 6 bases and J dropped 10 bases, with 15 bases sitting between them. The CDR3 loop is CASSHGPSGAFF. The CDR3 bases are TGTGCCAGCAGCCATGGGCCCTCTGGAGCTTTCTTT.

The V and J genes are TRBV7-9 and TRBJ2-1; 10 nucleotides line up with TRBD2. CDR1 and CDR2 from the germline V gene are SEHNR and FQNEAQ (reference sequence). The length of the CDR3 is 17 residues. V was clipped by 1 base and J by 6 bases; unmatched bases: 9. This CDR3 reads CASSLVGTSGTSNEQFF. In DNA form, the CDR3 reads TGTGCCAGCAGCTTAGTTGGCACTAGCGGGACTTCCAATGAGCAGTTCTTC.

The gene calls are TRBV29-1 and TRBJ1-1, with D possibly TRBD1 on 6 matching bases. The CDR3 has 13 residues. Germline V CDR1 and CDR2: SQVTM, ANQGSEA. The CDR3 bases are TGCACCGCTTTGGGGGGCTCGTACACTGAAGCTTTCTTT. It encodes CTALGGSYTEAFF.

Only one count was recorded for this clone. The rearrangement links TRBV5-1 to TRBJ2-1; D gene uncertain. CDR1 and CDR2 from the germline V gene are SGHRS and YFSETQ. V lost 3 bases and J 6 bases, leaving 10 bases between the germline ends. The CDR3 covers 13 residues. CDR3 in amino acids: CASSSRLGNEQFF. The CDR3 DNA reads TGCGCCAGCAGCTCGCGACTCGGCAATGAGCAGTTCTTC.

This clone was recorded only once. V is TRBV29-1 and J is TRBJ1-2, with D perhaps matching TRBD1 (6 bases). Germline values: CDR1 SQVTM, CDR2 ANQGSEA. The CDR3 sequence is 12 residues long. CDR3 region: CAVGGGNYGYTF. The CDR3 DNA reads TGCGCGGTGGGGGGCGGCAACTATGGCTACACCTTC.

The V and J genes are TRBV5-1 and TRBJ1-4; perhaps TRBD1 as D (5 bases). CDR1 SGHRS and CDR2 YFSETQ come from the germline V gene. Trimming shortened V by 4 bases and J by 7 bases, and 17 bases separated the two germline ends. CDR3 length: 15 residues. DNA for the CDR3: TGCGCCAGCAGCCCGGATGCAGGGTTCGGTGAAAAACTGTTTTTT. Its translation: CASSPDAGFGEKLFF.

The chain recombines TRBV5-5 with TRBJ1-2, with TRBD1 matching 9 bases. V was pared by 4 bases and J by 6 bases, with 16 bases of the junction left unmatched. This CDR3 has 17 residues. Germline V gives CDR1 SGHKS, CDR2 YYEKEE (reference sequence). The CDR3: CASSIRTGAAIQNGYTF. CDR3 DNA sequence: TGTGCCAGCAGCATCAGGACAGGGGCCGCTATTCAGAATGGCTACACCTTC.

This chain uses TRBV2 with TRBJ2-1; 11 bases agree with TRBD2. This CDR3 spans 19 amino acids. The J segment lost 4 bases and the V segment lost 2 bases, leaving 13 bases of the junction unmatched. Germline values: CDR1 SNHLY, CDR2 FYNNEI. This chain's CDR3 is CASSEQGLAARKVYNEQFF. The DNA for the CDR3 is TGTGCCAGCAGTGAACAGGGACTAGCGGCACGAAAGGTGTACAATGAGCAGTTCTTC.

The chain couples TRBV2 to TRBJ1-2; D ambiguous. With 6 bases removed from V and 4 bases from J, the gap between germline ends came to 9 bases. Germline CDR1 SNHLY, CDR2 FYNNEI. The CDR3 is 12 residues long. For the CDR3, the DNA is TGTGCCAGCAGGGGATTCCCCTATGGCTACACCTTC. Translated, it gives CASRGFPYGYTF. Based on the CDR3 plus reference TRBV2 and TRBJ1-2, the full variable domain is EPEVTQTPSHQVTQMGQEVILRCVPISNHLYFYWYRQILGQKVEFLVSFYNNEISEKSEIFDDQFSVERPDGSNFTLKIRSTKLEDSAMYFCASRGFPYGYTFGSGTRLTVV.

V is TRBV5-1 and J is TRBJ2-5; maybe TRBD2 (6 bases). Germline CDR1 is SGHRS and CDR2 is YFSETQ. CDR3 length: 14 residues. Deletions cut 4 bases from V and 5 bases from J, with 15 bases between. CDR3 DNA sequence: TGCGCCAGCAGCCCCTCGCCAGGGAGGGAGACCCAGTACTTC. Its protein product is CASSPSPGRETQYF.

The genes are TRBV5-1 and TRBJ2-2; the match to TRBD1 covers 8 bases. Trimming cost V 4 bases and J 6 bases; bases outside gene matches: 8. CDR1 is SGHRS, CDR2 YFSETQ, per germline. The CDR3 totals 15 residues. The CDR3 nucleotides are TGCGCCAGCAGCCTGGACAGGGTAGGGGCCGGGGAGCTGTTTTTT. This translates into CASSLDRVGAGELFF.

The chain carries TRBV29-1 and TRBJ2-5; TRBD2 might be the D (5 bases). The length of the CDR3 is 13 residues. Germline assignment: CDR1 SQVTM and CDR2 ANQGSEA. The V and J ends lost 5 bases and 5 bases respectively, with 15 bases between them. CDR3 amino acids: CSVRAGGLETQYF. The CDR3 coding sequence is TGCAGCGTTAGGGCAGGAGGATTGGAGACCCAGTACTTC.

V and J are TRBV5-1 and TRBJ2-3; D perhaps matches TRBD2 (7 bases). Between the trimmed V and J ends, which lost 2 bases and 2 bases, there was a span of 12 bases. The CDR3 is 15 residues long. In germline, CDR1 is SGHRS, CDR2 YFSETQ. CDR3 protein: CASSFGAGATDTQYF. The CDR3 nucleotides are TGCGCCAGCAGCTTTGGGGCGGGGGCCACAGATACGCAGTATTTT.

CDR3 amino acids: CASSTNKGETQYF. CDR3 in DNA: TGTGCCAGCAGCACCAACAAGGGAGAGACCCAGTACTTC. The genes are TRBV7-9 and TRBJ2-5, with unresolved D. Germline V gives CDR1 SEHNR, CDR2 FQNEAQ (reference sequence). V shed 5 bases and J shed 4 bases, with 11 bases lying between them. The CDR3 consists of 13 residues.

The chain is built from TRBV28 and TRBJ2-1; D remains ambiguous. Germline values: CDR1 MDHEN, CDR2 SYDVKM. Trimming left V 3 bases short and J 5 bases short, with 8 bases between. This CDR3 has 13 amino acids. The CDR3 protein is CASSFRLDNEQFF. The CDR3, as DNA: TGTGCCAGCAGTTTCAGACTGGACAATGAGCAGTTCTTC. The whole variable domain, filled in from reference TRBV28 and TRBJ2-1, reads DVKVTQSSRYLVKRTGEKVFLECVQDMDHENMFWYRQDPGLGLRLIYFSYDVKMKEKGDIPEGYSVSREKKERFSLILESASTNQTSMYLCASSFRLDNEQFFGPGTRLTVL.

The chain employs TRBV7-9 and TRBJ2-2, with D possibly being TRBD2 (6 bases). The CDR3 is 16 amino acids. Germline CDR1 SEHNR, CDR2 FQNEAQ (reference sequence). The ends were cut back, 5 bases at V and 2 bases at J, with 15 bases in the middle. CDR3 nucleotides: TGTGCCAGCAGCCATGGGGGGACTGTCAACACCGGGGAGCTGTTTTTT. This codes for CASSHGGTVNTGELFF.

In its sample, this clone was seen once. The gene calls are TRBV6-6 and TRBJ2-1; weak D call: TRBD2 (5 bases). The CDR3 is 15 amino acids. Germline lookup yields CDR1 MNHNY and CDR2 SVGAGI (reference sequence). V was pared by 6 bases and J by 3 bases, with 15 bases between. DNA of the CDR3: TGTGCCAGCAGGCAACTAGGTTGGGGCTACAATGAGCAGTTCTTC. As protein: CASRQLGWGYNEQFF.

The rearrangement uses TRBV19 and TRBJ1-2, with 7 bases identical to TRBD1. Germline V gives CDR1 LNHDA, CDR2 SQIVND (reference sequence). V lost 5 bases and J lost 3; bases outside the gene matches: 3. There are 13 residues in the CDR3. CDR3 residues: CASSYRGDYGYTF. The CDR3 DNA is TGTGCCAGTAGTTACAGGGGAGACTATGGCTACACCTTC.

The V call is TRBV11-2, the J call TRBJ2-7; 12 bases align to TRBD2. The CDR3 is made up of 17 amino acids. V trimming: 5 bases; J trimming: 5 bases; junction bases outside the gene matches: 13. Germline CDR1 is SGHAT and CDR2 is FQNNGV. The DNA for the CDR3 is TGTGCCAGCAGCCCCCTGGCACTAGCGGGAGGACCTGACGAGCAGTACTTC. It translates to CASSPLALAGGPDEQYF.

The chain carries TRBV11-2 and TRBJ2-7; D gene ambiguous. CDR3 length equals 13 residues. CDR1 is SGHAT and CDR2 is FQNNGV in the germline V gene. Trimming shortened V by 2 bases and J by 0 bases, and 5 bases separated the two germline ends. This chain's CDR3 is CASSLLTSYEQYF. The CDR3 region has the DNA TGTGCCAGCAGCTTACTCACCTCCTACGAGCAGTACTTC.

V usage is TRBV18 and J usage is TRBJ2-7; no definite D call. V was clipped by 3 bases and J by 2 bases, with 8 bases between them. This CDR3 contains 13 residues. Germline CDR1 and CDR2: KGHSH and LQKENI. The CDR3, as DNA: TGTGCCAGCTCACCGATTACGACCTACGAGCAGTACTTC. Translated: CASSPITTYEQYF. The variable domain in full, completed from reference TRBV18 and TRBJ2-7, reads NAGVMQNPRHLVRRRGQEARLRCSPMKGHSHVYWYRQLPEEGLKFMVYLQKENIIDESGMPKERFSAEFPKEGPSILRIQQVVRGDSAAYFCASSPITTYEQYFGPGTRLTVT.

In its sample, this clone was seen once. The chain couples TRBV28 to TRBJ2-7, with TRBD2 matching 10 bases. V gave up 7 bases and J gave up 4 bases; unmatched junction bases: 13. In germline, CDR1 is MDHEN, CDR2 SYDVKM. CDR3 length: 16 amino acids. CDR3 sequence (DNA): TGTGCCAGCAAAATGCGGACTAGCGGAGGGGAATACGAGCAGTACTTC. Protein sequence: CASKMRTSGGEYEQYF. The full variable domain, with the rest looked up from reference TRBV28 and TRBJ2-7, is DVKVTQSSRYLVKRTGEKVFLECVQDMDHENMFWYRQDPGLGLRLIYFSYDVKMKEKGDIPEGYSVSREKKERFSLILESASTNQTSMYLCASKMRTSGGEYEQYFGPGTRLTVT.

The chain links TRBV30 to TRBJ2-1; 8 nucleotides align to TRBD2. Germline V gene sequence: CDR1 GTSNPN, CDR2 SVGIG (reference sequence). The trim removed 2 bases at V and 8 bases at J, leaving 11 bases unmatched. The CDR3 sequence is 15 residues long. The CDR3 DNA is TGTGCCTGGAGTCAAGAGCGGGAGTGGTTCGATGAGCAGTTCTTC. Amino acid sequence: CAWSQEREWFDEQFF.

V is TRBV6-5 and J is TRBJ2-7; 10 positions match TRBD2. CDR3 length: 14 amino acids. The V and J ends lost 5 bases and 6 bases, in that order; junction bases with no gene match: 7. Germline CDR1 reads MNHEY; CDR2 reads SVGAGI. CDR3 in DNA: TGTGCCAGCAGTCAGACTAGCGGGTGGGGCGAGCAGTACTTC. This codes for CASSQTSGWGEQYF.

This chain uses TRBV4-2 with TRBJ2-2; D call uncertain. The CDR3 is 14 residues long. V dropped 0 bases and J dropped 3 bases, with 5 bases sitting between them. Germline V lookup: CDR1 LGHNA, CDR2 YNFKEQ. The CDR3 sequence: CASSQDSDTGELFF. The CDR3 DNA reads as TGTGCCAGCAGCCAAGATTCGGACACCGGGGAGCTGTTTTTT.

The rearrangement joins TRBV28 to TRBJ2-1; D gene uncertain. Trimming stripped 7 bases from V and 8 bases from J, with 15 bases between. The CDR3 is made up of 13 amino acids. The V gene's germline CDR1 is MDHEN and CDR2 SYDVKM. CDR3 coding DNA: TGTGCCAGCAAAGGGTGGGATGGCTATGAGCAGTTCTTC. This sequence encodes CASKGWDGYEQFF.